Listed below are T cell receptor beta chains from one sample, sequenced in a study of memory CD4+ T cells and cytomegalovirus serostatus. Method: immunoSEQ multiplex PCR; TCRdb's copy keeps in-frame clones and lacks some. Among roughly 60,000 clones listed, roughly three quarters were seen once. The material sequenced was memory CD4+ T cells from blood. The source is an adult in good health and CMV-seronegative. Both conserved end residues are part of each CDR3. The order of the fields is D gene, J gene, V gene, clone size, CDR3 DNA, CDR3 protein. The D gene is left open where the match is weak. Where a row states a size, it is once, few, many or the class of an expanded clone; other rows omit it.

D gene: NA
J gene: TRBJ1-2
V gene: TRBV20-1
clone size: few
CDR3 DNA: TGCAGTGCGTACGACTATGGCTACACCTTC
CDR3 protein: CSAYDYGYTF

D gene: TRBD1
J gene: TRBJ2-3
V gene: TRBV10-3
clone size: NA
CDR3 DNA: TGTGCCATCAGTGCAACGGGACAGATCACAGATACGCAGTATTTT
CDR3 protein: CAISATGQITDTQYF

D gene: NA
J gene: TRBJ1-2
V gene: TRBV19
clone size: few
CDR3 DNA: TGTGCCAGTAGTCGGGGGCGTTGGGGCTACACCTTC
CDR3 protein: CASSRGRWGYTF

D gene: TRBD2
J gene: TRBJ2-7
V gene: TRBV10-3
clone size: NA
CDR3 DNA: TGTGCCATCAGTGATTCTCCGGGACTATCGTACGAGCAGTACTTC
CDR3 protein: CAISDSPGLSYEQYF

D gene: TRBD1
J gene: TRBJ2-5
V gene: TRBV5-1
clone size: NA
CDR3 DNA: TGCGCCAGCAGCTTCCAGGGGGCGAGGGAGACCCAGTACTTC
CDR3 protein: CASSFQGARETQYF

D gene: NA
J gene: TRBJ2-3
V gene: TRBV6-1
clone size: NA
CDR3 DNA: TGTGCCAGCAGTCCCCATCCAGGAACGACAGATACGCAGTATTTT
CDR3 protein: CASSPHPGTTDTQYF

D gene: NA
J gene: TRBJ1-2
V gene: TRBV28
clone size: NA
CDR3 DNA: TGTGCCAGCAGCAACCTCTATGGCTACACCTTC
CDR3 protein: CASSNLYGYTF

D gene: NA
J gene: TRBJ2-2
V gene: TRBV7-9
clone size: NA
CDR3 DNA: TGTGCCAGCAGCTCACGGATGGAAAGACATCCGAACACCGGGGAGCTGTTTTTT
CDR3 protein: CASSSRMERHPNTGELFF

D gene: NA
J gene: TRBJ1-1
V gene: TRBV6-1
clone size: NA
CDR3 DNA: TGTGCCAGCTTTTGGGGGCGCTTTGAAGCTTTCTTT
CDR3 protein: CASFWGRFEAFF

D gene: NA
J gene: TRBJ1-1
V gene: TRBV19
clone size: NA
CDR3 DNA: TGTGCCAGTAGTTCTCGATCCAGGGCTGAAGCTTTCTTT
CDR3 protein: CASSSRSRAEAFF

D gene: TRBD2
J gene: TRBJ2-5
V gene: TRBV19
clone size: few
CDR3 DNA: TGTGCCAGTAGTATAGGGACTAGCTTCCTGGAGACCCAGTACTTC
CDR3 protein: CASSIGTSFLETQYF

D gene: NA
J gene: TRBJ1-1
V gene: TRBV6-1
clone size: few
CDR3 DNA: TGTGCCAGCAGTGTTGAACGGACTGAAGCTTTCTTT
CDR3 protein: CASSVERTEAFF

D gene: NA
J gene: TRBJ1-2
V gene: TRBV5-5
clone size: NA
CDR3 DNA: TGTGCCAGCAGCTTGGGGGGAGATCCTTTC
CDR3 protein: CASSLGGDPF

D gene: TRBD1
J gene: TRBJ2-7
V gene: TRBV9
clone size: few
CDR3 DNA: TGTGCCAGCAGCCCTGGACAGGGTACGTGGGAGCAGTACTTC
CDR3 protein: CASSPGQGTWEQYF

D gene: NA
J gene: TRBJ1-2
V gene: TRBV6-1
clone size: NA
CDR3 DNA: TGTGCCAGCACCCCGGATTACTATGGCTACACCTTC
CDR3 protein: CASTPDYYGYTF

D gene: NA
J gene: TRBJ1-5
V gene: TRBV30
clone size: NA
CDR3 DNA: TGTGCCTGGAGTGTAGCAGAGTATCAGCCCCAGCATTTT
CDR3 protein: CAWSVAEYQPQHF

D gene: TRBD1
J gene: TRBJ1-5
V gene: TRBV29-1
clone size: NA
CDR3 DNA: TGCAGCGTAGCAACCGGGACAGGATTTCAGCCCCAGCATTTT
CDR3 protein: CSVATGTGFQPQHF

D gene: TRBD1
J gene: TRBJ1-2
V gene: TRBV7-2
clone size: NA
CDR3 DNA: TGTGCCAGCAGCTTAAGGTCGGGACAGGGAGTTAGGTATGGCTACACCTTC
CDR3 protein: CASSLRSGQGVRYGYTF

D gene: NA
J gene: TRBJ1-5
V gene: TRBV12-2
clone size: NA
CDR3 DNA: TGTGCAAGTCGCTTAGACGACAGGCGTTCCGGCAATCAGCCCCAGCATTTT
CDR3 protein: CASRLDDRRSGNQPQHF

D gene: TRBD1
J gene: TRBJ1-2
V gene: TRBV2
clone size: once
CDR3 DNA: TGTGCCAGCACCAAAGATGGGCAGGGGGCCAAGGGGTGGTATGGCTACACCTTC
CDR3 protein: CASTKDGQGAKGWYGYTF

D gene: NA
J gene: TRBJ1-2
V gene: TRBV4-3
clone size: NA
CDR3 DNA: TGCGCCAGCAGCCAAGAGGGGTTTTCAAACTATGGCTACACCTTC
CDR3 protein: CASSQEGFSNYGYTF

D gene: TRBD2
J gene: TRBJ2-1
V gene: TRBV9
clone size: once
CDR3 DNA: TGTGCCAGCAGCGTAGGTCCAGCGGGGGGGCATGAGCAGTTCTTC
CDR3 protein: CASSVGPAGGHEQFF

D gene: TRBD2
J gene: TRBJ2-2
V gene: TRBV10-3
clone size: NA
CDR3 DNA: TGTGCCACCCACCGGACTAGCGGCCCTACCGGGGAGCTGTTTTTT
CDR3 protein: CATHRTSGPTGELFF

D gene: TRBD1
J gene: TRBJ1-1
V gene: TRBV4-2
clone size: few
CDR3 DNA: TGTGCCAGCAGCCAAGCGAGATACGGGACAGGGGGACGATACACTGAAGCTTTCTTT
CDR3 protein: CASSQARYGTGGRYTEAFF

D gene: TRBD1
J gene: TRBJ2-2
V gene: TRBV28
clone size: NA
CDR3 DNA: TGTGCCAGCAGTGGGTACGGGACAGGGGAGGCGTCCGGGGAGCTGTTTTTT
CDR3 protein: CASSGYGTGEASGELFF

D gene: NA
J gene: TRBJ2-7
V gene: TRBV9
clone size: NA
CDR3 DNA: TGTGCCAGCAGCCCAAGCCCGAGCGGTAACTACGAGCAGTACTTC
CDR3 protein: CASSPSPSGNYEQYF

D gene: TRBD1
J gene: TRBJ1-1
V gene: TRBV10-3
clone size: NA
CDR3 DNA: TGTGCCATCAGTTGGGGAGGGGGCATATCGGAGGACACTGAAGCTTTCTTT
CDR3 protein: CAISWGGGISEDTEAFF

D gene: TRBD2
J gene: TRBJ2-1
V gene: TRBV7-2
clone size: NA
CDR3 DNA: TGTGCCAGCAGCCAAATGGCGGGAGTGGGCTACAATGAGCAGTTCTTC
CDR3 protein: CASSQMAGVGYNEQFF